Each of the 21 T cell receptor beta chains below was sequenced from the same sample in a study of blood T cell repertoires in COVID-19. Assay: immunoSEQ multiplex PCR; the TCRdb copy retains only in-frame clones and omits some. The sample includes 200,000 to 300,000 clones, 88% of them seen just once. The sequenced sample was peripheral blood. The receptors here all came from a human donor in a cohort sampled during active COVID-19.

V gene TRBV19 combines with J gene TRBJ2-1; 12 nucleotides align to TRBD2. The CDR3 sequence is 17 residues long. The ends lost 1 base at V and 7 bases at J; junction bases unmatched: 8. From germline, CDR1 is LNHDA and CDR2 SQIVND (reference sequence). The CDR3 DNA is TGTGCCAGTAGTATAGGCCTAGCGGGGGGGCTGGTAAATGAGCAGTTCTTC. Its protein is CASSIGLAGGLVNEQFF.

This chain joins TRBV30 and TRBJ1-2; D is uncertain. V lost 0 bases and J lost 5, with 13 bases in between. This CDR3 is built from 14 residues. Germline V lookup: CDR1 GTSNPN, CDR2 SVGIG (reference sequence). The CDR3 here is CAWSVFFSDYGYTF. The CDR3, as DNA: TGTGCCTGGAGTGTATTCTTCTCAGATTATGGCTACACCTTC.

V usage is TRBV4-1 and J usage is TRBJ2-7, with TRBD2 identical over 10 bases. The junction had 6 bases not matched to a gene; V was cut back by 1 base and J by 3 bases. Germline V gene data show CDR1 as MGHRA and CDR2 as YSYEKL. The CDR3 sequence is 16 residues long. The CDR3 nucleotides read TGCGCCAGCAGCCAAGGGAGGCGGACTAGCGGCTACGAGCAGTACTTC. Protein sequence: CASSQGRRTSGYEQYF.

The chain links TRBV30 to TRBJ2-3; the D gene is possibly TRBD2 (6 bases). Germline CDR1 is GTSNPN and CDR2 is SVGIG (reference sequence). V shed 4 bases and J shed 9 bases, with 23 bases lying between them. There are 15 residues in the CDR3. CDR3 loop: CAWMGLPYELPTQYF. CDR3 nucleotides: TGTGCCTGGATGGGACTTCCCTATGAGCTTCCAACGCAGTATTTT.

CDR3 protein: CASSQERLATTDTQYF. The DNA of the CDR3 is TGTGCCAGCAGCCAAGAAAGACTAGCGACAACAGATACGCAGTATTTT. The rearrangement joins TRBV3-1 (or the pseudogene TRBV3-2) to TRBJ2-3, with TRBD2 matching 8 bases. CDR1 is LGHDT, CDR2 YNNKEL, per germline (reference sequence). After removal of 0 bases from V and 3 bases from J, the junction contained 5 bases not matched to a gene. The CDR3 is 16 amino acids.

The rearrangement links TRBV7-2 to TRBJ1-5; D not resolved. Germline-derived CDR1 and CDR2 are SGHTA and FQGNSA. This CDR3 is 16 amino acids long. The V end was cut by 1 base, the J end by 4 bases, with 14 bases between. For the CDR3, the DNA is TGTGCCAGCAGCTTAGTTGGCGGACTCGGGAATCAGCCCCAGCATTTT. Translating gives CASSLVGGLGNQPQHF.

CDR3 bases: TGTGCCAGCAGCGTAGCCCTGAAAGCGGGAGAAGGGACGCAGTATTTT. This sequence encodes CASSVALKAGEGTQYF. The rearrangement links TRBV9 to TRBJ2-3; 8 nucleotides line up with TRBD2. The CDR3 length is 16 residues. From germline, CDR1 is SGDLS and CDR2 YYNGEE. V was clipped by 0 bases and J by 9 bases; unmatched bases: 12.

This clone was observed a handful of times. The chain carries TRBV4-1 and TRBJ1-6, with 8 bases aligning to TRBD1. The CDR3 covers 15 residues. V dropped 3 bases and J dropped 5; count of bases not matched to a gene: 3. The germline CDR1 and CDR2 sequences are MGHRA and YSYEKL. The DNA for the CDR3 is TGCGCCAGCAGCCACTCGGACAGGGATAATTCACCCCTCCACTTT. Amino acid sequence: CASSHSDRDNSPLHF.

The CDR3 DNA reads as TGTGCCAGTACCACGGGACAGCAAACCGGGGAGCTGTTTTTT. Translation: CASTTGQQTGELFF. The rearrangement links TRBV19 to TRBJ2-2, with 7 bases fitting TRBD1. The CDR3 length is 14 residues. In germline, CDR1 is LNHDA, CDR2 SQIVND (reference sequence). V was pared by 7 bases and J by 5 bases, with 7 bases of the junction left unmatched.

The rearrangement uses TRBV30 and TRBJ1-5; 8 positions agree with TRBD1. The CDR3 spans 16 residues. V lost 3 bases, J lost 8 bases, and 15 bases stayed unmatched. Germline V gene lookup returns CDR1 GTSNPN and CDR2 SVGIG (reference sequence). CDR3 sequence: CAWSGGTGVHGEPQHF. In nucleotides, the CDR3 is TGTGCCTGGAGCGGGGGGACAGGCGTCCACGGAGAGCCCCAGCATTTT. The full variable domain, in which reference TRBV30 and TRBJ1-5 provide the parts outside the CDR3, is SQTIHQWPATLVQPVGSPLSLECTVEGTSNPNLYWYRQAAGRGLQLLFYSVGIGQISSEVPQNLSASRPQDRQFILSSKKLLLSDSGFYLCAWSGGTGVHGEPQHFGDGTRLSIL.

The chain recombines TRBV4-3 with TRBJ2-7; no definite D call. The CDR3 is 11 residues long. The germline CDR1 and CDR2 sequences are LGHNA and YSLEER. V dropped 5 bases and J dropped 7 bases, with 9 bases sitting between them. The CDR3 nucleotides are TGCGCCAGCAGCAATGGGCGAGAGCAGTACTTC. Its translation: CASSNGREQYF.

The rearrangement links TRBV11-2 to TRBJ2-5, with 7 bases aligning to TRBD2. CDR1 SGHAT and CDR2 FQNNGV come from the germline V gene. The trim removed 5 bases at V and 4 bases at J, leaving 10 bases unmatched. The CDR3 spans 15 residues. The CDR3: CASSRLKRELETQYF. The CDR3 bases are TGTGCCAGCAGCCGACTAAAGCGGGAATTAGAGACCCAGTACTTC.

The chain couples TRBV27 to TRBJ1-5; the match to TRBD1 covers 7 bases. CDR3 length equals 17 residues. Trimming took 2 bases from V and 5 from J; bases not matched to a gene: 12. Germline loops: CDR1 MNHEY, CDR2 SMNVEV (reference sequence). Here the CDR3 DNA reads TGTGCCAGCAGTTTAGGCCCCTTTTTTACAGGGGATCAGCCCCAGCATTTT. Protein: CASSLGPFFTGDQPQHF.

The V gene is TRBV5-1, the J gene TRBJ1-2; D may be TRBD1 (5 bases). This CDR3 has 16 amino acids. Germline V lookup: CDR1 SGHRS, CDR2 YFSETQ. V lost 5 bases, J lost 4 bases, and 21 bases lay in between. DNA of the CDR3: TGCGCCAGCAGTCGGGGGGTCCGGGAGGTCCTCTATGGCTACACCTTC. Protein product: CASSRGVREVLYGYTF. Together with reference TRBV5-1 and TRBJ1-2, the CDR3 gives the full variable domain: KAGVTQTPRYLIKTRGQQVTLSCSPISGHRSVSWYQQTPGQGLQFLFEYFSETQRNKGNFPGRFSGRQFSNSRSEMNVSTLELGDSALYLCASSRGVREVLYGYTFGSGTRLTVV.

V usage is TRBV19 and J usage is TRBJ2-7; D call uncertain. CDR1 is LNHDA and CDR2 is SQIVND in the germline V gene (reference sequence). The CDR3 consists of 12 residues. Trimming cost V 5 bases and J 2 bases, with 7 bases left between them. The CDR3 region is CASSLLPYEQYF. Here the CDR3 DNA reads TGTGCCAGTAGTCTTCTACCCTACGAGCAGTACTTC.

The V call is TRBV9, the J call TRBJ1-1, with D maybe TRBD1 (5 bases). V was trimmed by 7 bases and J by 1 base, leaving 29 bases between them. This CDR3 has 19 amino acids. Germline V gives CDR1 SGDLS, CDR2 YYNGEE. The DNA for the CDR3 is TGTGCCAGCCTGAGGCGGAGGGGTCAACGGATGGTCGGGAACACTGAAGCTTTCTTT. Translated: CASLRRRGQRMVGNTEAFF. Full variable domain (remainder filled in from reference TRBV9 and TRBJ1-1): DSGVTQTPKHLITATGQRVTLRCSPRSGDLSVYWYQQSLDQGLQFLIQYYNGEERAKGNILERFSAQQFPDLHSELNLSSLELGDSALYFCASLRRRGQRMVGNTEAFFGQGTRLTVV.

This rearrangement joins TRBV9 to TRBJ2-3; tentative D call: TRBD2 (6 bases). The CDR3 contains 15 residues. V lost 1 base, J lost 2 bases, and 11 bases lay in between. Germline V gene data show CDR1 as SGDLS and CDR2 as YYNGEE. CDR3 sequence: CASSVQSSVTDTQYF. CDR3 in DNA: TGTGCCAGCAGCGTACAGTCTAGCGTCACAGATACGCAGTATTTT.

The V call is TRBV12-3 or TRBV12-4, the J call TRBJ1-1; D is uncertain. Trimming left V 6 bases short and J 0 bases short, with 8 bases between. CDR3 length: 13 amino acids. CDR3 nucleotides: TGTGCCAGCAGCCCCCTTATGAACACTGAAGCTTTCTTT. Translating gives CASSPLMNTEAFF.

The gene calls are TRBV2 and TRBJ1-5; D uncertain. Germline V gives CDR1 SNHLY, CDR2 FYNNEI. V was pared by 2 bases and J by 4 bases, with 15 bases between. The CDR3 length is 16 residues. CDR3: CASSETRRQWNQPQHF. As DNA, the CDR3 is TGTGCCAGCAGTGAAACCCGCAGGCAATGGAATCAGCCCCAGCATTTT.

The genes are TRBV28 and TRBJ1-3; 7 positions agree with TRBD1. Trimming cost V 1 base and J 0 bases; bases outside gene matches: 9. This CDR3 has 18 amino acids. Per germline, CDR1 MDHEN and CDR2 SYDVKM. The CDR3 loop is CASSLYRGPGTSGNTIYF. The DNA for the CDR3 is TGTGCCAGCAGTTTATACAGGGGACCGGGGACCTCTGGAAACACCATATATTTT.

This chain joins TRBV30 and TRBJ1-6; no firm D call. V was pared by 1 base and J by 8 bases, with 6 bases between. Germline CDR1 GTSNPN, CDR2 SVGIG (reference sequence). This CDR3 has 12 amino acids. CDR3 bases: TGTGCCTGGAGTGATCAATATTCACCCCTCCACTTT. Amino acid sequence: CAWSDQYSPLHF. Full variable domain (remainder filled in from reference TRBV30 and TRBJ1-6): SQTIHQWPATLVQPVGSPLSLECTVEGTSNPNLYWYRQAAGRGLQLLFYSVGIGQISSEVPQNLSASRPQDRQFILSSKKLLLSDSGFYLCAWSDQYSPLHFGNGTRLTVT.